Shown below are 7 T cell receptor beta chains from a single sample sequenced in a study of blood T cell repertoires in COVID-19. Libraries were prepared by immunoSEQ multiplex PCR; TCRdb keeps only in-frame clonotypes and omits some of them. Of 140,000 to 150,000 clones listed, around 86% were seen once; the top ten hold about 11%. Sample: PBMCs or T cells enriched from blood (not recorded which). All receptors derive from a man aged 55-75 years who had recovered from COVID-19.

The chain combines TRBV12-5 with TRBJ1-3; a possible D gene is TRBD1 (5 bases). The germline gives CDR1 LGHNT, CDR2 FRNRAP. Trimming removed 6 bases from V and 2 bases from J, with 8 bases in between. This CDR3 region has 13 residues. CDR3 in amino acids: CASGQGAGNTIYF. The CDR3 nucleotides read TGTGCTAGTGGCCAAGGGGCTGGAAACACCATATATTTT.

The chain uses TRBV28 and TRBJ2-1; the D gene is possibly TRBD2 (6 bases). Germline-derived CDR1 and CDR2 are MDHEN and SYDVKM. V was trimmed by 1 base and J by 10 bases, leaving 14 bases between them. The CDR3 runs to 14 residues. CDR3 nucleotide sequence: TGTGCCAGCAGTTTATTGGAACTAGCCGAAGAGCAGTTCTTC. Encoded protein: CASSLLELAEEQFF.

V and J are TRBV12-3 or TRBV12-4 and TRBJ2-7; 7 bases fit TRBD1. V was pared by 6 bases and J by 3 bases, with 5 bases of the junction left unmatched. The CDR3 has 13 amino acids. The CDR3 spells CASSLDRSYEQYF. The DNA of the CDR3 is TGTGCCAGCAGCTTGGACAGGAGCTACGAGCAGTACTTC.

This clone has just one count. The chain combines TRBV5-1 with TRBJ1-1; D unresolved. The CDR3 extends over 14 amino acids. V lost 0 bases to trimming and J lost 4 bases, with 10 bases between them. Germline values: CDR1 SGHRS, CDR2 YFSETQ. The CDR3 loop reads CASSLAGISTEAFF. The CDR3 DNA sequence: TGCGCCAGCAGCTTGGCGGGGATCTCCACTGAAGCTTTCTTT.

The V call is TRBV7-2, the J call TRBJ2-7; D may be TRBD2 (6 bases). This CDR3 contains 14 residues. Germline assignment: CDR1 SGHTA and CDR2 FQGNSA. Deletions cut 1 base from V and 5 bases from J, with 12 bases between. The CDR3 DNA is TGTGCCAGCAGCTTAGTAACGGGAGCCCACGAGCAGTACTTC. It codes for CASSLVTGAHEQYF.

J is TRBJ1-6 and V is TRBV3-1 (or the pseudogene TRBV3-2), with D possibly TRBD1 on 5 matching bases. The germline V and J ends were trimmed by 4 bases and 8 bases, with 15 bases remaining between them. The CDR3 runs 15 residues. The germline V gene has CDR1 LGHDT and CDR2 YNNKEL (reference sequence). The CDR3 sequence: CASSLGGTVDSPLHF. For the CDR3, the DNA is TGTGCCAGCAGCCTGGGGGGGACTGTCGATTCACCCCTCCACTTT.

The gene calls are TRBV7-8 and TRBJ2-1; no reliable D call. Trimming took off 4 bases at V and 11 bases at J, with 12 bases between the two ends. Per germline, CDR1 SGHVS and CDR2 FQNEAQ. The CDR3 runs 12 residues. The CDR3 loop reads CASSSPSGKQFF. The CDR3 DNA sequence: TGTGCCAGCAGCTCCCCATCAGGAAAGCAGTTCTTC.